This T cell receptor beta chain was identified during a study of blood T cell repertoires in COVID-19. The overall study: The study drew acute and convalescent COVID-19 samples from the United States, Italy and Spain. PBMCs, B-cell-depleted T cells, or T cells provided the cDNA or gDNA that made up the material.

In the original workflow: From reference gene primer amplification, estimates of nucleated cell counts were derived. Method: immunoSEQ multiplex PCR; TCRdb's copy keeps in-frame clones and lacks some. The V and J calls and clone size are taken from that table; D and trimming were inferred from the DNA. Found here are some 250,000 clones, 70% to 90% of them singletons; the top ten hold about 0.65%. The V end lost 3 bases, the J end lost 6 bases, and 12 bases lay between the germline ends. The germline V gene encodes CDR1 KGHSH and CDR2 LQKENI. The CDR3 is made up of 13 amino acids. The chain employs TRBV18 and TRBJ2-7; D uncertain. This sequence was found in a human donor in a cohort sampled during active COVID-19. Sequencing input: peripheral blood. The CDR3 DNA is TGTGCCAGCTCACCCCTCGCGGATAGCGAGCAGTACTTC. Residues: CASSPLADSEQYF.